The 18 T cell receptor beta chains below all came from one sample that was sequenced in a study of neurological immune-mediated disorders. TCRdb ran MiXCR on the 5' RACE reads and lists one entry per CDR3 protein. The sample lists 80,000 to 85,000 distinct CDR3 sequences; approximately 2.4% were seen once. The sequencing input was PBMCs. Receptors were obtained from a woman in her 30s with multiple sclerosis.

The table lists this clonotype with many counts. J is TRBJ2-7 and V is TRBV20-1, with a tentative D call TRBD1 (6 bases). CDR3 length: 13 amino acids. Germline V gene data show CDR1 as DFQATT and CDR2 as SNEGSKA (reference sequence). V was pared by 6 bases and J by 2 bases, with 14 bases between. CDR3 in DNA: TGCAGTGCCAATCGACAGGCGCCCTACGAGCAGTACTTC. It specifies CSANRQAPYEQYF.

This clonotype was seen repeatedly, ten times or more. J is TRBJ2-7 and V is TRBV11-2, with TRBD2 identical over 9 bases. V lost 5 bases, J lost 0 bases, and 5 bases stayed unmatched. Germline V CDR1 and CDR2: SGHAT, FQNNGV. The length of the CDR3 is 15 residues. CDR3 coding DNA: TGTGCCAGCAGCCAACTTAGCGGGAGCTCCTACGAGCAGTACTTC. This translates into CASSQLSGSSYEQYF. Using reference TRBV11-2 and TRBJ2-7 for the parts outside the CDR3, the full variable domain is EAGVAQSPRYKIIEKRQSVAFWCNPISGHATLYWYQQILGQGPKLLIQFQNNGVVDDSQLPKDRFSAERLKGVDSTLKIQPAKLEDSAVYLCASSQLSGSSYEQYFGPGTRLTVT.

In its sample, this clonotype was seen many times. The chain employs TRBV12-3 or TRBV12-4 and TRBJ1-5; 7 bases are a match to TRBD1. V lost 2 bases, J lost 10 bases, and 17 bases stayed unmatched. There are 17 residues in the CDR3. The CDR3 reads CASSLINWNRGLYPQHF. In nucleotides, the CDR3 is TGTGCCAGCAGTTTAATCAACTGGAATAGGGGGCTTTATCCCCAGCATTTT.

This clonotype was counted at least ten times. DNA of the CDR3: TGCGCCAGCAGCACAGCGGCGAACACTGAAGCTTTCTTT. Translated, it gives CASSTAANTEAFF. The chain joins TRBV5-1 to TRBJ1-1; D is unresolved. This CDR3 has 13 residues. Per germline, CDR1 SGHRS and CDR2 YFSETQ. Trimming pared 4 bases from V and 1 base from J, leaving 8 bases between.

There are many counts of this clonotype. The V call is TRBV19, the J call TRBJ1-4, with D maybe TRBD1 (6 bases). Germline CDR1 LNHDA, CDR2 SQIVND (reference sequence). V was clipped by 4 bases and J by 6 bases, with 18 bases between them. This CDR3 contains 16 residues. CDR3 loop: CASSTSPGAFYEKLFF. In nucleotides, the CDR3 is TGTGCCAGTAGTACCTCGCCGGGGGCGTTTTATGAAAAACTGTTTTTT.

This clonotype was recorded many times. This chain uses TRBV5-1 with TRBJ2-3, with 7 positions matching TRBD2. With V trimmed by 3 bases and J by 0 bases, 7 bases remained unmatched. The length of the CDR3 is 16 residues. In germline, CDR1 is SGHRS, CDR2 YFSETQ. The chain's CDR3 is CASSSLASGSTDTQYF. DNA of the CDR3: TGCGCCAGCAGCTCCCTGGCTAGCGGAAGCACAGATACGCAGTATTTT.

This clonotype was detected ten times or more. The genes are TRBV27 and TRBJ1-2; a weak D match, TRBD1 (5 bases). This CDR3 region has 15 residues. Germline CDR1 is MNHEY and CDR2 is SMNVEV (reference sequence). Trimming removed 6 bases at V and 4 bases at J, with 18 bases between. The CDR3 here is CASRGPGRDSYGYTF. The CDR3 DNA follows: TGTGCCAGCAGGGGTCCGGGGCGAGACAGCTATGGCTACACCTTC.

This clonotype was counted many times. The V gene is TRBV20-1, the J gene TRBJ2-7; D gene ambiguous. Germline V gene data show CDR1 as DFQATT and CDR2 as SNEGSKA (reference sequence). The CDR3 has 13 residues. With 0 bases removed from V and 4 bases from J, the gap between germline ends came to 10 bases. In DNA form, the CDR3 reads TGCAGTGCTAGAGATTTGCACGGATACGAGCAGTACTTC. It is translated as CSARDLHGYEQYF.

This clonotype was counted at least ten times. The chain links TRBV3-1 to TRBJ2-1; 9 bases agree with TRBD1. This CDR3 has 17 residues. Germline CDR1 reads LGHDT; CDR2 reads YNNKEL (reference sequence). The V segment lost 4 bases and the J segment 6 bases; nucleotides outside the gene matches: 13. CDR3 nucleotide sequence: TGTGCCAGCAGCCGGGATAGCTCGGGACAGGGCCTCAATGAGCAGTTCTTC. It is translated as CASSRDSSGQGLNEQFF.

This clonotype was found many times. The chain links TRBV20-1 to TRBJ1-4; D uncertain. The CDR3 runs 13 residues. The germline gives CDR1 DFQATT, CDR2 SNEGSKA (reference sequence). Trimming cost V 0 bases and J 6 bases, with 8 bases left between them. This CDR3 reads CSARDRPHEKLFF. The CDR3 DNA reads as TGCAGTGCTAGAGATAGGCCACATGAAAAACTGTTTTTT.

This clonotype was counted many times. This chain connects TRBV5-6 to TRBJ2-3; 8 bases match TRBD2. The CDR3 is made up of 16 amino acids. The germline V gene has CDR1 SGHDT and CDR2 YYEEEE. V gave up 4 bases and J gave up 5 bases; unmatched junction bases: 12. DNA of the CDR3: TGTGCCAGCAGCGATCTTTTCCGGGAGGGCCGAGATACGCAGTATTTT. Its protein is CASSDLFREGRDTQYF.

This clonotype was recorded many times. The gene calls are TRBV20-1 and TRBJ2-4; no reliable D call. Germline values: CDR1 DFQATT, CDR2 SNEGSKA (reference sequence). The CDR3 covers 16 residues. The germline V and J ends were trimmed by 0 bases and 0 bases, with 12 bases remaining between them. CDR3 nucleotides: TGCAGTGCTAGAGATGGGGTTACGGTAGCCAAAAACATTCAGTACTTC. As protein: CSARDGVTVAKNIQYF.

This clonotype occurred many times. V and J are TRBV30 and TRBJ1-1; D is ambiguous. V lost 3 bases, J lost 4 bases, and 12 bases lay in between. CDR1 is GTSNPN, CDR2 SVGIG, per germline (reference sequence). The CDR3 is made up of 13 amino acids. This CDR3 reads CAWRGMEGTEAFF. The CDR3 DNA reads TGTGCCTGGAGAGGGATGGAAGGCACTGAAGCTTTCTTT.

Only a few counts were recorded for this clonotype. A much larger clone lies a single base off, so this may be a read error. The genes are TRBV2 and TRBJ1-1; D unresolved. Germline V CDR1 and CDR2: SNHLY, FYNNEI. The CDR3 totals 12 residues. The chain's CDR3 is CDSTEDVSAAFF. The CDR3 bases are TGTGACAGCACTGAGGACGTGAGCGCAGCTTTCTTT.

The table lists this clonotype with many counts. J is TRBJ1-6 and V is TRBV5-1; D gene unclear. The V end was cut by 0 bases, the J end by 8 bases, with 18 bases between. The CDR3 has 17 residues. Per the germline V gene, CDR1 is SGHRS and CDR2 is YFSETQ. CDR3 sequence (DNA): TGCGCCAGCAGCTTGGCGGTGCCTCAGAGGATGGATTCACCCCTCCACTTT. Its translation is CASSLAVPQRMDSPLHF.

This clonotype was seen many times. CDR3 residues: CASSGAIGGTQYF. CDR3 in DNA: TGCGCCAGCAGTGGGGCTATAGGGGGGACCCAGTACTTC. J is TRBJ2-5 and V is TRBV10-1, with a possible D match to TRBD1 (6 bases). V was clipped by 4 bases and J by 7 bases, with 13 bases between them. The CDR3 extends over 13 amino acids. CDR1 is WNHNN, CDR2 SYGVQD, per germline (reference sequence).

This clonotype was counted many times. The chain is built from TRBV12-3 or TRBV12-4 and TRBJ2-1; D gene unclear. Trimming took off 8 bases at V and 4 bases at J, with 6 bases between the two ends. The CDR3 sequence is 11 residues long. CDR3 nucleotide sequence: TGTGCCAGCTGGGGATACAATGAGCAGTTCTTC. As protein: CASWGYNEQFF.

This clonotype was seen many times. The rearrangement joins TRBV5-1 to TRBJ2-2, with 11 bases aligning to TRBD1. Germline trimming cut 4 bases from V and 7 bases from J; bases unmatched to any gene: 6. The CDR3 is made up of 15 amino acids. The V gene's germline CDR1 is SGHRS and CDR2 YFSETQ. CDR3 in DNA: TGCGCCAGCAGCACCGGACAGGGGGCGAACGGGGAGCTGTTTTTT. It translates to CASSTGQGANGELFF.